This entry lists 15 T cell receptor beta chains sequenced from one sample in a study of blood T cell repertoires in COVID-19 (dated by TCRdb to 2019 to 2021). Libraries were prepared through the immunoSEQ multiplex PCR assay. The table was pulled from immuneACCESS by TCRdb, which kept in-frame rearrangements only. Such tables lose some clones; where checked, under half of the loss comes from unresolved V genes, and the rest has no known cause. The sample contains 180,000 or so clones, approximately 85% of them found a single time. 3% to 3.5% of the sample lies in the top ten. The sample was peripheral blood. These receptors were obtained from a man between 60 and 75 years old with acute or convalescent COVID-19.

The rearrangement uses TRBV27 and TRBJ1-2; 9 bases fit TRBD1. Germline V gene data show CDR1 as MNHEY and CDR2 as SMNVEV (reference sequence). Trimming cost V 6 bases and J 5 bases; bases outside gene matches: 13. The CDR3 has 16 residues. CDR3 DNA: TGTGCCAGCAGCAGAACAGGGGGCGAAGGAAGGTATGGCTACACCTTC. Its protein is CASSRTGGEGRYGYTF.

This clone occurred a few times. This chain uses TRBV10-1 with TRBJ2-7; TRBD1 matches at 7 bases. J lost 7 bases, V lost 1 base, and 13 bases had no gene match. The length of the CDR3 is 16 residues. Germline CDR1 and CDR2: WNHNN and SYGVQD (reference sequence). The CDR3 bases are TGCGCCAGCAGTGAGTACCCCGGGACAGCCTCCGGTGAGCAGTACTTC. Amino acids: CASSEYPGTASGEQYF.

This chain connects TRBV29-1 to TRBJ1-2; 8 bases align to TRBD1. V shed 6 bases and J 7 bases; nucleotides not matched to a gene: 7. Germline CDR1 SQVTM, CDR2 ANQGSEA. This CDR3 has 12 amino acids. The CDR3 DNA sequence: TGCAGCGTGGAGAGGACAGGGACTGGCTACACCTTC. It is translated as CSVERTGTGYTF.

V gene TRBV13 combines with J gene TRBJ1-1, with a tentative D call TRBD1 (5 bases). Trimming took off 4 bases at V and 1 base at J, with 13 bases between the two ends. Per the germline V gene, CDR1 is PRHDT and CDR2 is FYEKMQ (reference sequence). This CDR3 spans 15 amino acids. CDR3 in amino acids: CASSSSLQGNTEAFF. The CDR3 DNA is TGTGCCAGCAGCTCATCCCTCCAGGGGAACACTGAAGCTTTCTTT.

The gene calls are TRBV27 and TRBJ1-2, with D possibly TRBD1 on 5 matching bases. V dropped 2 bases and J dropped 8 bases, with 21 bases sitting between them. The CDR3 is 16 residues long. CDR1 is MNHEY and CDR2 is SMNVEV in the germline V gene (reference sequence). The DNA for the CDR3 is TGTGCCAGCAGTTTAACAGCGGCGGGGCGCTTCCGCGGCTACACCTTC. It translates to CASSLTAAGRFRGYTF.

V and J are TRBV6-5 and TRBJ1-5, with 8 bases aligning to TRBD1. Trimming removed 6 bases from V and 6 bases from J; junction bases left unmatched: 7. The CDR3 runs 14 residues. From germline, CDR1 is MNHEY and CDR2 SVGAGI. The CDR3 DNA reads TGTGCCAGCAGCGAGGGACAGGCCATTCAGCCCCAGCATTTT. Translating gives CASSEGQAIQPQHF.

The sample holds one count of this clone. The chain is built from TRBV4-1 and TRBJ2-2; D is unresolved. Germline V gene sequence: CDR1 MGHRA, CDR2 YSYEKL. The germline V and J ends were trimmed by 0 bases and 7 bases, with 6 bases remaining between them. There are 13 residues in the CDR3. The CDR3 loop is CASSQDAVGELFF. The CDR3 coding sequence is TGCGCCAGCAGCCAAGATGCGGTCGGGGAGCTGTTTTTT.

The V and J genes are TRBV18 and TRBJ1-3, with a possible D match to TRBD1 (6 bases). Trimming cost V 3 bases and J 9 bases, with 24 bases left between them. CDR3 length: 17 amino acids. CDR1 and CDR2 (germline): KGHSH, LQKENI. CDR3 DNA: TGTGCCAGCTCACCTTTGGCCTTCGGACAGTCGAACGGCACCATATATTTT. It translates to CASSPLAFGQSNGTIYF.

Concerning this clone: In the same sample, other DNA sequences code for this CDR3. The rearrangement links TRBV13 to TRBJ2-7; TRBD2 matches 7 bases. CDR1 and CDR2 from the germline V gene are PRHDT and FYEKMQ (reference sequence). CDR3 length equals 14 residues. J lost 7 bases, V lost 5 bases, and 11 bases had no gene match. CDR3 protein: CASSGGDRGGEQYF. The CDR3 DNA reads as TGTGCCAGCAGCGGGGGGGACCGGGGAGGGGAGCAGTACTTC.

This chain links TRBV7-2 with TRBJ1-5; the D gene is possibly TRBD1 (5 bases). Germline lookup yields CDR1 SGHTA and CDR2 FQGNSA. Trimming pared 0 bases from V and 5 bases from J, leaving 5 bases between. The CDR3 consists of 13 residues. The CDR3 region is CASSLAGDQPQHF. DNA of the CDR3: TGTGCCAGCAGCTTAGCAGGGGATCAGCCCCAGCATTTT.

This sequence joins TRBV3-1 (or the pseudogene TRBV3-2) and TRBJ2-1, with TRBD2 matching over 9 bases. The CDR3 sequence is 15 residues long. Germline CDR1 reads LGHDT; CDR2 reads YNNKEL (reference sequence). Losses at the gene ends were 6 bases for V and 7 bases for J; bases not matched to a gene: 10. CDR3 residues: CASSHPGLAHNEQFF. CDR3 in DNA: TGTGCCAGCAGTCATCCGGGACTAGCTCATAATGAGCAGTTCTTC.

The gene calls are TRBV28 and TRBJ1-4; D may be TRBD1 (6 bases). Deletions cut 4 bases from V and 3 bases from J, with 12 bases between. This CDR3 comprises 15 residues. The germline V gene encodes CDR1 MDHEN and CDR2 SYDVKM. CDR3 in amino acids: CASSSQGIANEKLFF. The DNA for the CDR3 is TGTGCCAGCAGTTCCCAGGGGATAGCTAATGAAAAACTGTTTTTT.

The chain uses TRBV5-1 and TRBJ2-3; 8 bases map to TRBD2. Germline CDR1 SGHRS, CDR2 YFSETQ. After removal of 0 bases from V and 5 bases from J, the junction contained 17 bases not matched to a gene. The CDR3 length is 19 residues. CDR3 sequence reads: CASSLARITEREREDTQYF. CDR3 DNA sequence: TGCGCCAGCAGCTTGGCTCGCATTACGGAGCGGGAGCGGGAAGATACGCAGTATTTT.

This clone was seen more than once but under ten times. DNA for the CDR3: TGCGCCAGCAGCCCCGGACTAGCGCTCTCCTACGAGCAGTACTTC. Residues: CASSPGLALSYEQYF. The V and J genes are TRBV4-1 and TRBJ2-7; 9 bases agree with TRBD2. CDR3 length: 15 amino acids. The V and J ends lost 4 bases and 0 bases, in that order; junction bases with no gene match: 4. Germline loops: CDR1 MGHRA, CDR2 YSYEKL.

The J gene is TRBJ2-7, the V gene TRBV7-9; 9 nucleotides line up with TRBD1. The V and J ends lost 5 bases and 0 bases, in that order; junction bases with no gene match: 5. CDR1 and CDR2 from the germline V gene are SEHNR and FQNEAQ (reference sequence). The CDR3 is 15 amino acids. CDR3 nucleotide sequence: TGTGCCAGCAGCCCCCGGGACAGGGACTCCTACGAGCAGTACTTC. Translated: CASSPRDRDSYEQYF.